This is a list of T cell receptor beta chains from one sample in a study of shared clonotypes between healthy human individuals. Assay: immunoSEQ multiplex PCR; the TCRdb copy retains only in-frame clones and omits some. The data show about 2.2 million clones, with approximately 92% seen just once and less than 2% held by the top ten. The specimen was naive CD8+ T cells from PBMCs. The receptors here all came from a man between 18 and 29 years old in good health. Some clones in this sample may be carry-over from other donors' samples. The CDR3 runs from the conserved cysteine through the conserved F or W. D genes are given only for firm matches.

TRBJ1-5 | TRBV27 | - | CASRAGGSNQPQHF | TGTGCCAGCCGGGCGGGGGGAAGCAATCAGCCCCAGCATTTT
TRBJ2-4 | TRBV11-2 | - | CASSYLTGPENIQYF | TGTGCCAGCAGCTACCTCACAGGGCCCGAAAACATTCAGTACTTC
TRBJ1-1 | TRBV19 | TRBD1 | CASSLQGPSMNTEAFF | TGTGCCAGTAGTCTACAGGGGCCCAGCATGAACACTGAAGCTTTCTTT
TRBJ2-4 | TRBV27 | - | CASGTYIQYF | TGTGCCAGCGGAACCTACATTCAGTACTTC
TRBJ1-2 | TRBV5-4 | - | CASSFMGGDGYTF | TGTGCCAGCAGCTTCATGGGGGGCGATGGCTACACCTTC
TRBJ2-7 | TRBV28 | - | CASSLFGSYYEQYF | TGTGCCAGCAGTCTGTTTGGGTCCTACTACGAGCAGTACTTC
TRBJ1-1 | TRBV28 | - | CASSFGRDEWLHTEAFF | TGTGCCAGCAGTTTTGGCAGGGATGAATGGTTGCACACTGAAGCTTTCTTT
TRBJ1-5 | TRBV19 | TRBD1 | CASSLTGGNQPQHF | TGTGCCAGTAGTCTTACAGGGGGTAATCAGCCCCAGCATTTT
TRBJ2-3 | TRBV27 | - | CASSPTRGPDTQYF | TGTGCCAGCAGTCCCACGCGGGGCCCAGATACGCAGTATTTT
TRBJ1-1 | TRBV27 | TRBD1 | CASSFSGGFMNTEAFF | TGTGCCAGCAGTTTTTCAGGGGGCTTTATGAACACTGAAGCTTTCTTT
TRBJ2-2 | TRBV15 | - | CATSRGLTKNTGELFF | TGTGCCACCAGCAGGGGCCTTACAAAGAACACCGGGGAGCTGTTTTTT
TRBJ2-1 | TRBV25-1 | TRBD2 | CASSRLAGSHNEQFF | TGTGCCAGCAGTCGACTAGCGGGTTCCCACAATGAGCAGTTCTTC
TRBJ2-2 | TRBV4-1 | - | CASSLHGGNTGELFF | TGCGCCAGCAGCCTTCACGGGGGGAACACCGGGGAGCTGTTTTTT
TRBJ2-1 | TRBV25-1 | - | CASSAGGSSYNEQFF | TGTGCCAGCAGTGCTGGCGGTAGCTCCTACAATGAGCAGTTCTTC
TRBJ2-1 | TRBV7-9 | - | CASSSPSAGPQNEQFF | TGTGCCAGCAGCTCACCCAGCGCAGGGCCGCAAAATGAGCAGTTCTTC